This note documents a single T cell receptor (beta chain) sequence. What it binds is unknown. This sample was taken from a study of cytomegalovirus exposure and HLA in healthy donors. Whole-study results and caveats: Prior analysis indicated that the majority of TCR beta V segments exhibited productivity approximately 87% or approximately 30% of the time.

Germline V gives CDR1 MDHEN, CDR2 SYDVKM. Trimming stripped 7 bases from V and 0 bases from J, with 9 bases between. The CDR3 has 13 amino acids. PCR employed 60 Vbeta and 13 Jbeta primers. TCRdb's table, derived via immunoSEQ multiplex PCR, lists solely in-frame clones and lacks some. In all, the sample yields roughly 200,000 clones. Input material: PBMCs. The chain couples TRBV28 to TRBJ1-1; D gene uncertain. The receptor's source is a girl aged 2 to 10 in good health and CMV-seropositive. Here the CDR3 DNA reads TGTGCCAGCACCCCAGGCATGAACACTGAAGCTTTCTTT. This codes for CASTPGMNTEAFF.